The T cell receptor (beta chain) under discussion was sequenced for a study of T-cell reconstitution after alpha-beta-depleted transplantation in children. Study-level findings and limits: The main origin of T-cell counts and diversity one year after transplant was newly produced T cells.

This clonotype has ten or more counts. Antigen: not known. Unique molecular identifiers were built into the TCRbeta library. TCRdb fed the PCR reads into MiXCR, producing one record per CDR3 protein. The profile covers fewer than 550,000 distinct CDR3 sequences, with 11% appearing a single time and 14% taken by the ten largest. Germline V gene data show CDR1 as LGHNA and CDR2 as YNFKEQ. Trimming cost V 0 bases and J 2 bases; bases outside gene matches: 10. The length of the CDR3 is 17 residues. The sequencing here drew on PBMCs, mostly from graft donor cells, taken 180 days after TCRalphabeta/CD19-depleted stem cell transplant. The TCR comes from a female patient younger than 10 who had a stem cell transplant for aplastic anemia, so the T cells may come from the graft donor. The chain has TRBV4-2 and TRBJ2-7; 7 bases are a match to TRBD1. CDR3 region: CASSQDGDGTAPYEQYF. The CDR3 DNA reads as TGTGCCAGCAGCCAAGATGGCGATGGGACAGCCCCCTACGAGCAGTACTTC.